A single sample gave rise to the 9 T cell receptor beta chains below, sequenced in a study of blood T cell repertoires in COVID-19. TCRdb's copy holds only in-frame clones and misses some; the assay was immunoSEQ multiplex PCR. The sample holds some 130,000 clones, under 95% seen once. The sample consisted of peripheral blood. The receptor set was obtained from a man in his sixties with COVID-19, enrolled during active disease.

The CDR3 region has the DNA TGTGCCAGCAGTGCACGGACAGCCGGCGGCACTGAAGCTTTCTTT. This codes for CASSARTAGGTEAFF. The chain combines TRBV2 with TRBJ1-1; tentative D call: TRBD1 (6 bases). The CDR3 contains 15 residues. Germline values: CDR1 SNHLY, CDR2 FYNNEI. Trimming stripped 4 bases from V and 4 bases from J, with 16 bases between.

The chain couples TRBV7-2 to TRBJ1-1; 9 bases match TRBD1. Germline V gives CDR1 SGHTA, CDR2 FQGNSA. J gave up 5 bases and V 0 bases, and 4 bases lay outside the gene matches. This CDR3 region has 15 residues. The CDR3 sequence: CASSLADRGGTEAFF. The CDR3 bases are TGTGCCAGCAGCTTAGCGGACAGGGGAGGGACTGAAGCTTTCTTT.

V usage is TRBV12-5 and J usage is TRBJ2-6; D call uncertain. V lost 2 bases and J 0 bases, leaving 20 bases between the germline ends. The CDR3 is 20 residues long. Germline V lookup: CDR1 LGHNT, CDR2 FRNRAP. DNA for the CDR3: TGTGCTAGTGGTTTGAGTATTGTGGCAGGCCACATCTCTGGGGCCAACGTCCTGACTTTC. Its translation: CASGLSIVAGHISGANVLTF.

The V and J genes are TRBV5-4 and TRBJ2-5; TRBD2 agrees at 12 bases. CDR3 size: 16 residues. The V and J ends lost 4 bases and 5 bases, in that order; junction bases with no gene match: 9. Germline assignment: CDR1 SGHNT and CDR2 YYREEE (reference sequence). The CDR3, as DNA: TGTGCCAGCAGCCGACCTGGGACTAGCGGGCCGGAGACCCAGTACTTC. Translating gives CASSRPGTSGPETQYF. The full variable domain, its missing parts supplied by reference TRBV5-4 and TRBJ2-5, is ETGVTQSPTHLIKTRGQQVTLRCSSQSGHNTVSWYQQALGQGPQFIFQYYREEENGRGNFPPRFSGLQFPNYSSELNVNALELDDSALYLCASSRPGTSGPETQYFGPGTRLLVL.

Only one count was recorded for this clone. This chain connects TRBV24-1 to TRBJ2-7; TRBD2 agrees at 9 bases. The CDR3 runs to 16 residues. Germline V gene lookup returns CDR1 KGHDR and CDR2 SFDVKD. V lost 1 base and J lost 4; bases outside the gene matches: 7. CDR3 loop: CATSDFTAGGGYEQYF. CDR3 nucleotide sequence: TGTGCCACCAGTGATTTCACAGCGGGAGGAGGATACGAGCAGTACTTC.

Here the CDR3 DNA reads TGTGCCAGCAGCTTACGGGACAGGGGAGGTGAGCAGTACTTC. It translates to CASSLRDRGGEQYF. The J gene is TRBJ2-7, the V gene TRBV3-1 (or the pseudogene TRBV3-2); 10 nucleotides line up with TRBD1. The junction had 8 bases not matched to a gene; V was cut back by 5 bases and J by 7 bases. CDR3 length: 14 amino acids. CDR1 is LGHDT, CDR2 YNNKEL, per germline (reference sequence).

The chain carries TRBV7-6 and TRBJ1-4, with 7 nucleotides matching TRBD1. CDR3 length: 15 amino acids. Germline V gene sequence: CDR1 SGHVS, CDR2 FNYEAQ. The V segment lost 4 bases and the J segment 7 bases; nucleotides outside the gene matches: 9. In DNA, the CDR3 is TGTGCCAGCAGCTCCCGGACAGGTGACTTTGAAAAACTGTTTTTT. Translation: CASSSRTGDFEKLFF.

The chain couples TRBV7-6 to TRBJ1-1, with 7 nucleotides matching TRBD1. The CDR3 contains 12 residues. CDR1 is SGHVS and CDR2 is FNYEAQ in the germline V gene. The V and J ends lost 7 bases and 7 bases, in that order; junction bases with no gene match: 6. The CDR3 coding sequence is TGTGCCAGCATGGACAGGCAAGGTGAAGCTTTCTTT. The encoded protein is CASMDRQGEAFF.

Only one count was recorded for this clone. The V call is TRBV5-1, the J call TRBJ2-2; D is perhaps TRBD1 (6 bases). Trimming shortened V by 4 bases and J by 1 base, and 17 bases separated the two germline ends. CDR1 is SGHRS, CDR2 YFSETQ, per germline. CDR3 length equals 17 residues. DNA of the CDR3: TGCGCCAGCAGCAACCCAGTACAGGGCGGGAACACCGGGGAGCTGTTTTTT. It specifies CASSNPVQGGNTGELFF.